This TCR beta chain was sequenced for a study of T-cell memory formation after mild COVID-19. Sample barcodes and UMIs were carried by the TCR alpha and TCR beta cDNA libraries that 5'RACE generated with constant-segment primers. TCRdb called the 5' RACE reads again in MiXCR, with one record for every CDR3 protein. Altogether a few hundred thousand distinct CDR3 sequences are present, 7.5% to 9.5% being singletons, with the ten largest covering less than 25%. The CDR3 has 17 amino acids. Germline CDR1 is SGHRS and CDR2 is YFSETQ. Trimming cost V 4 bases and J 0 bases; bases outside gene matches: 10. The study, taken as a whole, reports: Clones contracting over day 15 to 85 were CD4/CD8 balanced, with later expanders leaning CD4+. Mainly CM and EM harbored the contracting CD4+ clones; mainly EMRA harbored the CD8+ ones. Researchers found some responding clones in pre-infection memory, a sign that cross-reactive memory joined.

A few counts support this clonotype. Its antigen is as yet unknown. The receptor's source is a man in his late teens or twenties who had mild COVID-19 (a few samples of this study predate the infection). Cell type and time point are not known. The rearrangement links TRBV5-1 to TRBJ2-3, with TRBD1 matching over 8 bases. Specimen: PBMCs or a T cell subset sorted from them (not recorded which). Here the CDR3 reads CASSPDRDKASTDTQYF. The CDR3 nucleotides are TGCGCCAGCAGCCCGGACAGGGATAAAGCTAGCACAGATACGCAGTATTTT.